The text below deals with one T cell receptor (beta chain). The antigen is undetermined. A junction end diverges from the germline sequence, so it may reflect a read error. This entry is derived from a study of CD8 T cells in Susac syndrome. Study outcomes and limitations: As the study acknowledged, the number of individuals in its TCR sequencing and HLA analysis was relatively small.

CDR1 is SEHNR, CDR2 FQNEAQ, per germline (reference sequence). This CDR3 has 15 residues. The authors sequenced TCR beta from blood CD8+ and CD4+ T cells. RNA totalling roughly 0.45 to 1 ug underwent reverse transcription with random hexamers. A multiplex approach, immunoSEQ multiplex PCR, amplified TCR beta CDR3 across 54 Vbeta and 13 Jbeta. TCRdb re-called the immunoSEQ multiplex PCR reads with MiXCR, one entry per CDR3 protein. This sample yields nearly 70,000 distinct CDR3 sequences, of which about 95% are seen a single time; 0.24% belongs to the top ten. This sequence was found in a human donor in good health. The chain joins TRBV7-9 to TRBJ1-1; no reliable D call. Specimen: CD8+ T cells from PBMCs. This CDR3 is CASSIASGDRTEAFF. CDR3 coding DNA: TGTGCCAGCAGCATAGCTTCCGGGGATAGGACTGAAGCTTTCTTT.